The 20 T cell receptor beta chains below come from one sample, sequenced in a study of shared T cell receptors in the human thymus. Clones were sequenced by immunoSEQ multiplex PCR, and TCRdb holds only the in-frame ones, with some missing. Found here are some 660,000 clones, 70% to 90% of them singletons; the top ten hold just under 0.0095%. A further study also used this sample, focusing on human thymus T cells.

Sequenced sample: thymocytes. These receptor sequences come from a boy less than two years old with a congenital heart defect.

The V gene is TRBV27, the J gene TRBJ2-5; TRBD1 is a possible D gene (6 bases). Germline V gene lookup returns CDR1 MNHEY and CDR2 SMNVEV (reference sequence). V lost 4 bases and J 5 bases, leaving 14 bases between the germline ends. The CDR3 consists of 14 residues. For the CDR3, the DNA is TGTGCCAGCAGTTCCCCAGGGGCGGCGGAGACCCAGTACTTC. It is translated as CASSSPGAAETQYF.

This chain links TRBV4-3 with TRBJ1-1; the D gene is possibly TRBD1 (6 bases). The CDR3 is 15 residues long. Per germline, CDR1 LGHNA and CDR2 YSLEER. Trimming removed 2 bases at V and 1 base at J, with 11 bases between. The CDR3 protein is CASSQMGHPNTEAFF. The CDR3 nucleotides are TGCGCCAGCAGCCAAATGGGACACCCGAACACTGAAGCTTTCTTT.

The rearrangement uses TRBV10-3 and TRBJ2-1; the match to TRBD2 covers 9 bases. The germline V gene encodes CDR1 ENHRY and CDR2 SYGVKD. The CDR3 consists of 15 residues. With V trimmed by 3 bases and J by 9 bases, 9 bases remained unmatched. CDR3 amino acids: CAISDMRGGSGEQFF. CDR3 sequence (DNA): TGTGCCATCAGTGATATGCGGGGGGGATCAGGTGAGCAGTTCTTC.

The chain uses TRBV10-3 and TRBJ1-4; TRBD1 is a possible D gene (5 bases). With 6 bases removed from V and 0 bases from J, the gap between germline ends came to 8 bases. The CDR3 is made up of 14 amino acids. CDR1 ENHRY and CDR2 SYGVKD come from the germline V gene. CDR3 sequence reads: CAIREGPTNEKLFF. The CDR3, as DNA: TGTGCCATCAGGGAGGGGCCAACTAATGAAAAACTGTTTTTT.

The gene calls are TRBV4-1 and TRBJ1-2; no reliable D call. The CDR3 totals 19 residues. Germline V gene sequence: CDR1 MGHRA, CDR2 YSYEKL. Between the trimmed V and J ends, which lost 4 bases and 1 base, there was a span of 25 bases. CDR3 sequence reads: CASSPSLFKSLPLNYGYTF. The CDR3 DNA is TGCGCCAGCAGCCCATCCCTCTTCAAGAGCTTACCTCTTAACTATGGCTACACCTTC.

CDR3 region: CASSYGDRGHFSTF. The CDR3 DNA follows: TGTGCCAGCAGTTACGGAGACAGGGGGCACTTTAGCACCTTC. This chain links TRBV28 with TRBJ1-2; TRBD1 matches 10 bases. Trimming at V came to 4 bases and at J to 13 bases, leaving 12 bases not matched to a gene. Germline V gives CDR1 MDHEN, CDR2 SYDVKM. The CDR3 is 14 residues long.

The chain links TRBV5-1 to TRBJ2-1, with TRBD1 matching 7 bases. Germline V gives CDR1 SGHRS, CDR2 YFSETQ. This CDR3 is 16 amino acids long. J lost 2 bases, V lost 6 bases, and 11 bases had no gene match. This CDR3 is CASNPSRGCAYNEQFF. The CDR3 DNA reads as TGCGCCAGCAACCCCTCCAGGGGGTGCGCCTACAATGAGCAGTTCTTC. Complete variable domain (other parts from reference TRBV5-1 and TRBJ2-1): KAGVTQTPRYLIKTRGQQVTLSCSPISGHRSVSWYQQTPGQGLQFLFEYFSETQRNKGNFPGRFSGRQFSNSRSEMNVSTLELGDSALYLCASNPSRGCAYNEQFFGPGTRLTVL.

The chain carries TRBV4-3 and TRBJ2-6; 9 nucleotides align to TRBD2. Germline CDR1 LGHNA, CDR2 YSLEER. CDR3 length: 19 amino acids. Germline trimming cut 2 bases from V and 4 bases from J; bases unmatched to any gene: 12. This CDR3 reads CASSQNTLAGAEGANVLTF. The CDR3 region has the DNA TGCGCCAGCAGCCAAAATACGTTAGCGGGAGCTGAAGGGGCCAACGTCCTGACTTTC.

The chain uses TRBV7-9 and TRBJ1-1; 11 positions match TRBD1. V lost 1 base and J lost 3; bases outside the gene matches: 7. The germline V gene encodes CDR1 SEHNR and CDR2 FQNEAQ (reference sequence). This CDR3 contains 17 residues. CDR3 nucleotides: TGTGCCAGCAGCTTAGTCCCCGCGGGACAGGGGGACACTGAAGCTTTCTTT. It yields the protein CASSLVPAGQGDTEAFF.

The chain uses TRBV4-1 and TRBJ1-4; TRBD1 agrees at 8 bases. This CDR3 contains 15 residues. Looked up from germline, CDR1 is MGHRA and CDR2 is YSYEKL. V was pared by 6 bases and J by 7 bases, with 10 bases of the junction left unmatched. The CDR3 loop is CASRLNRTGREKLFF. DNA for the CDR3: TGCGCCAGCAGACTTAACAGGACAGGGCGTGAAAAACTGTTTTTT.

V and J are TRBV28 and TRBJ1-5; 8 positions match TRBD1. V was clipped by 7 bases and J by 6 bases; unmatched bases: 8. Germline-derived CDR1 and CDR2 are MDHEN and SYDVKM. This CDR3 spans 14 amino acids. The CDR3: CASTTRQGSQPQHF. Here the CDR3 DNA reads TGTGCCAGCACCACCAGACAGGGGAGTCAGCCCCAGCATTTT.

J is TRBJ1-5 and V is TRBV6-1; TRBD1 matches at 8 bases. This CDR3 region has 19 residues. CDR1 MNHNS and CDR2 SASEGT come from the germline V gene. V gave up 0 bases and J gave up 0 bases; unmatched junction bases: 10. CDR3 in amino acids: CASSEARDRTRSSNQPQHF. CDR3 coding DNA: TGTGCCAGCAGTGAAGCTCGGGACAGGACTCGGAGTAGCAATCAGCCCCAGCATTTT.

Here the CDR3 DNA reads TGTGCCAGCAGCTTTCTAGCGGGGACATACAATGAGCAGTTCTTC. Amino acids: CASSFLAGTYNEQFF. The chain has TRBV28 and TRBJ2-1; TRBD2 matches 9 bases. The V gene end was trimmed by 6 bases and the J gene end by 4 bases; junction bases not matched to a gene: 7. CDR3 length: 15 residues. Germline V gene data show CDR1 as MDHEN and CDR2 as SYDVKM.

The rearrangement uses TRBV27 and TRBJ2-3; tentative D call: TRBD2 (6 bases). This CDR3 has 16 amino acids. Germline loops: CDR1 MNHEY, CDR2 SMNVEV (reference sequence). Trimming took off 2 bases at V and 2 bases at J, with 14 bases between the two ends. The CDR3 DNA reads as TGTGCCAGCAGTTTAAGGGCTCGCGGGGCCACAGATACGCAGTATTTT. Its translation: CASSLRARGATDTQYF.

Only one count was recorded for this clone. V and J are TRBV4-3 and TRBJ2-2; the D gene is possibly TRBD1 (6 bases). Trimming left V 5 bases short and J 0 bases short, with 13 bases between. This CDR3 has 16 residues. CDR1 is LGHNA, CDR2 YSLEER, per germline. CDR3 residues: CASSEGVQANTGELFF. CDR3 nucleotides: TGCGCCAGCAGCGAGGGGGTCCAGGCGAACACCGGGGAGCTGTTTTTT.

Points on this clone: One junction end disagrees with the germline gene, perhaps due to a read error. The chain combines TRBV28 with TRBJ1-2, with D possibly being TRBD1 (6 bases). CDR3 length: 18 amino acids. The germline V gene encodes CDR1 MDHEN and CDR2 SYDVKM. CDR3 protein: CASKAGLVNRDIGYGYPF. CDR3 nucleotide sequence: TGTGCCAGCAAAGCGGGGCTAGTTAACCGGGACATCGGGTATGGCTACCCCTTC.

The chain couples TRBV6-5 to TRBJ2-2; TRBD2 matches 8 bases. The CDR3 runs to 15 residues. Looked up from germline, CDR1 is MNHEY and CDR2 is SVGAGI. Trimming removed 6 bases from V and 5 bases from J; junction bases left unmatched: 8. This CDR3 is CASSRSGDGTGELFF. DNA of the CDR3: TGTGCCAGCAGCCGTAGCGGGGATGGGACCGGGGAGCTGTTTTTT.

V and J are TRBV28 and TRBJ2-7; tentatively, D is TRBD1 (5 bases). The CDR3 has 15 amino acids. CDR1 and CDR2 (germline): MDHEN, SYDVKM. Deletions cut 6 bases from V and 1 base from J, with 16 bases between. The CDR3 DNA reads TGTGCCAGCAGGTTAGCAGGGCACAGTTCCTACGAGCAGTACTTC. As protein: CASRLAGHSSYEQYF. Looking up the rest from reference TRBV28 and TRBJ2-7 gives the full variable domain: DVKVTQSSRYLVKRTGEKVFLECVQDMDHENMFWYRQDPGLGLRLIYFSYDVKMKEKGDIPEGYSVSREKKERFSLILESASTNQTSMYLCASRLAGHSSYEQYFGPGTRLTVT.

This clone appeared a few times. The gene calls are TRBV5-4 and TRBJ1-1; unclear D gene. V shed 2 bases and J shed 1 base, with 12 bases lying between them. CDR1 is SGHNT, CDR2 YYREEE, per germline (reference sequence). The CDR3 runs to 15 residues. CDR3 nucleotides: TGTGCCAGCAGCTTCGGCGGCCACCAGAACACTGAAGCTTTCTTT. It codes for CASSFGGHQNTEAFF.

The DNA for the CDR3 is TGTGCCAGCAGTAGGACGGGACTAGCGGGGGCTTTAGCCAAAAACATTCAGTACTTC. Residues: CASSRTGLAGALAKNIQYF. The chain recombines TRBV28 with TRBJ2-4; 14 nucleotides match TRBD2. Germline V CDR1 and CDR2: MDHEN, SYDVKM. The V gene end was trimmed by 5 bases and the J gene end by 0 bases; junction bases not matched to a gene: 9. The CDR3 has 19 amino acids. The variable domain in full, with the rest retrieved from reference TRBV28 and TRBJ2-4, is DVKVTQSSRYLVKRTGEKVFLECVQDMDHENMFWYRQDPGLGLRLIYFSYDVKMKEKGDIPEGYSVSREKKERFSLILESASTNQTSMYLCASSRTGLAGALAKNIQYFGAGTRLSVL.